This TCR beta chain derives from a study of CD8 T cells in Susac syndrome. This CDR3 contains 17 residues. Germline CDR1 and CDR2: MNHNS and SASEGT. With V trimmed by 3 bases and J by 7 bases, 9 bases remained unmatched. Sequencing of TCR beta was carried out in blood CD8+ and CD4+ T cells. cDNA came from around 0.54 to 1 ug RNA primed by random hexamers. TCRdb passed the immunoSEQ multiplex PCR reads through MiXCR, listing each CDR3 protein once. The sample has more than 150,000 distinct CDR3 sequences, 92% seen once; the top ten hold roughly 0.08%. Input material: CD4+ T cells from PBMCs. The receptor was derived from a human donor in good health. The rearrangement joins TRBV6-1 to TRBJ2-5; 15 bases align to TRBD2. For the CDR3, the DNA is TGTGCCAGCAGTGATGGACTAGCGGGGGGGACCCGCGGGACCCAGTACTTC. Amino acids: CASSDGLAGGTRGTQYF.